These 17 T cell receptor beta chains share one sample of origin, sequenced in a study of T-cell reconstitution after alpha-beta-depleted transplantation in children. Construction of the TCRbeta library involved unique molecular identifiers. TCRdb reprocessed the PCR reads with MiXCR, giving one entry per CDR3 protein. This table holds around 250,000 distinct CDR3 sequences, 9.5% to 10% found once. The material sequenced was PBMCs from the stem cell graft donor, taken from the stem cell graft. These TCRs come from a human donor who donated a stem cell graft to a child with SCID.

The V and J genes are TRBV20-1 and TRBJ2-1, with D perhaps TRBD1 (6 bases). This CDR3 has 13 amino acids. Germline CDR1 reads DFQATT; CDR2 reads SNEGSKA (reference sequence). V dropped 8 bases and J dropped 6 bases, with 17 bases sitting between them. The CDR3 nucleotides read TGCAGTACCCAAGAGATAGGGGGCAATGAGCAGTTCTTC. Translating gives CSTQEIGGNEQFF.

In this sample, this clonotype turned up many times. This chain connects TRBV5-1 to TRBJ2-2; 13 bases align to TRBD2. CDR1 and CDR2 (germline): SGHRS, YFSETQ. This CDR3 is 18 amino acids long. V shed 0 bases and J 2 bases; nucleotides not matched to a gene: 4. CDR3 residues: CASSLATSGGANTGELFF. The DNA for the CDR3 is TGCGCCAGCAGCTTGGCCACTAGCGGGGGGGCCAACACCGGGGAGCTGTTTTTT.

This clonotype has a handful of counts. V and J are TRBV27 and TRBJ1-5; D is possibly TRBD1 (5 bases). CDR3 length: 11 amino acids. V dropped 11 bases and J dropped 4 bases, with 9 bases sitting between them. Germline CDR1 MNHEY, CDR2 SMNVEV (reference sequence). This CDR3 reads CAVGGNQPQHF. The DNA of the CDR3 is TGTGCCGTGGGGGGAAATCAGCCCCAGCATTTT.

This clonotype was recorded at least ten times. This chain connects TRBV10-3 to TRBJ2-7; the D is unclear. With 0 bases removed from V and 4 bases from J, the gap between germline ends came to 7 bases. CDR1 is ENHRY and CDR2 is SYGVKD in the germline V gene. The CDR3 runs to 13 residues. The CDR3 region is CAISESQIYEQYF. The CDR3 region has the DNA TGTGCCATCAGTGAGTCACAGATATACGAGCAGTACTTC.

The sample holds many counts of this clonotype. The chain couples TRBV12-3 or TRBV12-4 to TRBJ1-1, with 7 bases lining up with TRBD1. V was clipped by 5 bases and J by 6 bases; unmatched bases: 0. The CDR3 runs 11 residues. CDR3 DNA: TGTGCCAGCAGTCAGGGGGCTGAAGCTTTCTTT. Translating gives CASSQGAEAFF.

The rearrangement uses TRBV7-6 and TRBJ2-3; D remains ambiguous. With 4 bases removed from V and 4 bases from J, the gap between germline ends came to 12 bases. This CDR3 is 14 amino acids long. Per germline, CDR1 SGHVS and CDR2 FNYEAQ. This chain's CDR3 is CASSSFDRPDTQYF. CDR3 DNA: TGTGCCAGCAGCTCCTTCGATCGGCCAGATACGCAGTATTTT.

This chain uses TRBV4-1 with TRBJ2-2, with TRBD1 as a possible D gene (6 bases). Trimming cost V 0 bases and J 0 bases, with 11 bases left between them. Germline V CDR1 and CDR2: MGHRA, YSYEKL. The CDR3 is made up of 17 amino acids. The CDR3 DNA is TGCGCCAGCAGCCAAGATATACAGGGCGCGAACACCGGGGAGCTGTTTTTT. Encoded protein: CASSQDIQGANTGELFF.

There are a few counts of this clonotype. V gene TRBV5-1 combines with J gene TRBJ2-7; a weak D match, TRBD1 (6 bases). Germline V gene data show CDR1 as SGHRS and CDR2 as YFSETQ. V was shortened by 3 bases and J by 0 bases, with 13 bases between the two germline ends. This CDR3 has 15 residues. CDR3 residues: CASSSTGSPSYEQYF. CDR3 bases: TGCGCCAGCAGCTCCACAGGGTCCCCCTCCTACGAGCAGTACTTC. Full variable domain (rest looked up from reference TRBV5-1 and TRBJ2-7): KAGVTQTPRYLIKTRGQQVTLSCSPISGHRSVSWYQQTPGQGLQFLFEYFSETQRNKGNFPGRFSGRQFSNSRSEMNVSTLELGDSALYLCASSSTGSPSYEQYFGPGTRLTVT.

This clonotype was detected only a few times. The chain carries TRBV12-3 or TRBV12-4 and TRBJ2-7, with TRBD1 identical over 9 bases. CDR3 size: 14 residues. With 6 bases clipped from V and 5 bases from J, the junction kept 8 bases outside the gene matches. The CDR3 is CASSLGTGNNEQYF. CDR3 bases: TGTGCCAGCAGCCTAGGGACAGGGAATAACGAGCAGTACTTC.

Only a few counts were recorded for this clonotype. The CDR3 DNA reads as TGCGCCAGCAGCCAAGGTCCGAGACAGACTTACGAGCAGTACTTC. It yields the protein CASSQGPRQTYEQYF. V usage is TRBV4-1 and J usage is TRBJ2-7; D is perhaps TRBD1 (5 bases). CDR3 size: 15 residues. Germline values: CDR1 MGHRA, CDR2 YSYEKL. Deletions cut 1 base from V and 4 bases from J, with 14 bases between.

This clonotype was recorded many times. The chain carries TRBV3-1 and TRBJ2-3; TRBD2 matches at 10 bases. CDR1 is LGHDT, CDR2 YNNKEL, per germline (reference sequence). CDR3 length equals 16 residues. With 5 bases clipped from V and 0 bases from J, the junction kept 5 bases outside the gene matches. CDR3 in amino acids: CASSDPLAGSTDTQYF. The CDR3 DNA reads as TGTGCCAGCAGCGACCCACTAGCGGGGAGCACAGATACGCAGTATTTT.

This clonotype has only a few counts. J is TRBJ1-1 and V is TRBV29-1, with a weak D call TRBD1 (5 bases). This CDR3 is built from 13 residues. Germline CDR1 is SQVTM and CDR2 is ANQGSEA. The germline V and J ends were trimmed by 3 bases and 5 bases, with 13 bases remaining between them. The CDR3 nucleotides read TGCAGCGTTGAGGGGCCCCGAGGGACTGAAGCTTTCTTT. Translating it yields CSVEGPRGTEAFF.

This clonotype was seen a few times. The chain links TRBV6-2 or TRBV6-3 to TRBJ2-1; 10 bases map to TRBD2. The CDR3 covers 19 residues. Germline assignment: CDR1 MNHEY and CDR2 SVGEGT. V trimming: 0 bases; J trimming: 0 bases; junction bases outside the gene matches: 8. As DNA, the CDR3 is TGTGCCAGCAGTTACTCTCCTAGCGGGGGACACAGCTCCTACAATGAGCAGTTCTTC. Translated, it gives CASSYSPSGGHSSYNEQFF.

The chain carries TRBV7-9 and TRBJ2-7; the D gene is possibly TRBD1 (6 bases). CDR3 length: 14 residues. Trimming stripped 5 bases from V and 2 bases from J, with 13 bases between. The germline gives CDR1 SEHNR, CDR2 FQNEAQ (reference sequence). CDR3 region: CASSESGQTYEQYF. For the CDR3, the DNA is TGTGCCAGCAGCGAAAGTGGACAGACCTACGAGCAGTACTTC.

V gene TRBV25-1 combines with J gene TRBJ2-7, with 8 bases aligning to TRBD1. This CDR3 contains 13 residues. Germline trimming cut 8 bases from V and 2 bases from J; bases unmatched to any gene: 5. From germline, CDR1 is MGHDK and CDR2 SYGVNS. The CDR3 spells CASGGTGTYEQYF. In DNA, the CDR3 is TGTGCCAGCGGTGGGACAGGAACCTACGAGCAGTACTTC.

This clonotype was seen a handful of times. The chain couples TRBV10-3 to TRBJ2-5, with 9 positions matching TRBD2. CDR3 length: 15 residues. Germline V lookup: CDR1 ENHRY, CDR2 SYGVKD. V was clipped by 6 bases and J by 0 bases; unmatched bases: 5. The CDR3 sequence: CAIRSIAGDQETQYF. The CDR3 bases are TGTGCCATCAGATCTATAGCGGGGGACCAAGAGACCCAGTACTTC.

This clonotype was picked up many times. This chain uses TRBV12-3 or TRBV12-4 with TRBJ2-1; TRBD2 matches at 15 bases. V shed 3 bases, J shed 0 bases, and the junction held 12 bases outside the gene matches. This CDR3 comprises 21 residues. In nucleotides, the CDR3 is TGTGCCAGCAGTTTTCGGGAGGGACTAGCGGGGGGCAAAAGCTCCTACAATGAGCAGTTCTTC. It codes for CASSFREGLAGGKSSYNEQFF.